These 29 T cell receptor beta chains came from one sample sequenced in a study of blood T cell repertoires in COVID-19 (dated by TCRdb to the early 2020s). The library was built by means of the immunoSEQ multiplex PCR assay. Imported from immuneACCESS, the table was reduced by TCRdb to in-frame sequences with V and J called. These copies leave out some clones; in studies compared against another copy, an unresolved V gene accounts for under half, and the cause of the remainder is not known. The sample contains about 150,000 clones, about 76% of them found a single time. The ten largest clones take up 4.5% to 5% of the sample. Sequencing used peripheral blood. The receptors stem from an older woman with COVID-19, enrolled during active disease.

The chain is built from TRBV4-1 and TRBJ2-1; TRBD1 might be the D (5 bases). Germline assignment: CDR1 MGHRA and CDR2 YSYEKL. The CDR3 is made up of 14 amino acids. The germline V and J ends were trimmed by 0 bases and 7 bases, with 10 bases remaining between them. CDR3 sequence (DNA): TGCGCCAGCAGCCAAGAGGCTAGACAGAATGAGCAGTTCTTC. Protein: CASSQEARQNEQFF.

Here the CDR3 DNA reads TGTGCCAGCAGTTTAGTCGAGGGGGGGGCTTATGAGCAGTTCTTC. Translation: CASSLVEGGAYEQFF. The chain couples TRBV27 to TRBJ2-1, with D maybe TRBD2 (7 bases). Trimming took 2 bases from V and 8 from J, leaving 16 bases between them. CDR1 and CDR2 from the germline V gene are MNHEY and SMNVEV (reference sequence). The CDR3 extends over 15 amino acids.

The chain uses TRBV6-2 or TRBV6-3 and TRBJ2-7; D gene ambiguous. V lost 6 bases to trimming and J lost 6 bases, with 12 bases between them. The CDR3 consists of 12 residues. Germline V lookup: CDR1 MNHEY, CDR2 SVGEGT. This CDR3 is CASSFTRGEQYF. CDR3 DNA: TGTGCCAGCAGCTTTACTCGAGGCGAGCAGTACTTC.

The V call is TRBV4-2, the J call TRBJ2-1; 9 nucleotides align to TRBD2. V shed 1 base, J shed 4 bases, and the junction held 2 bases outside the gene matches. Germline-derived CDR1 and CDR2 are LGHNA and YNFKEQ. There are 15 residues in the CDR3. The CDR3 DNA follows: TGTGCCAGCAGCCAAGGCGCGGGGGGGTACAATGAGCAGTTCTTC. It translates to CASSQGAGGYNEQFF.

This clone turned up a few times. The CDR3 DNA reads TGTGCCATCAAGGCAGGGACTAATGAAAAACTGTTTTTT. Translation: CAIKAGTNEKLFF. The gene calls are TRBV10-3 and TRBJ1-4, with D maybe TRBD1 (5 bases). Trimming left V 7 bases short and J 2 bases short, with 8 bases between. The CDR3 runs 13 residues. Per the germline V gene, CDR1 is ENHRY and CDR2 is SYGVKD.

This chain joins TRBV19 and TRBJ1-2; possible D gene TRBD1, 6 bases. Trimming cost V 5 bases and J 4 bases, with 11 bases left between them. The CDR3 is made up of 13 amino acids. CDR1 is LNHDA, CDR2 SQIVND, per germline (reference sequence). DNA for the CDR3: TGTGCCAGTAGTCCGTCGGACAGCTATGGCTACACCTTC. This encodes CASSPSDSYGYTF. Variable domain in full (rest from reference TRBV19 and TRBJ1-2): DGGITQSPKYLFRKEGQNVTLSCEQNLNHDAMYWYRQDPGQGLRLIYYSQIVNDFQKGDIAEGYSVSREKKESFPLTVTSAQKNPTAFYLCASSPSDSYGYTFGSGTRLTVV.

Only one count was recorded for this clone. The chain is built from TRBV5-1 and TRBJ2-7; D is unresolved. This CDR3 has 13 residues. V lost 2 bases and J lost 0, with 6 bases in between. From germline, CDR1 is SGHRS and CDR2 YFSETQ. CDR3 coding DNA: TGCGCCAGCAGCTTCATCAGCTCCTACGAGCAGTACTTC. Translating it yields CASSFISSYEQYF. The full variable domain, in which reference TRBV5-1 and TRBJ2-7 provide the parts outside the CDR3, is KAGVTQTPRYLIKTRGQQVTLSCSPISGHRSVSWYQQTPGQGLQFLFEYFSETQRNKGNFPGRFSGRQFSNSRSEMNVSTLELGDSALYLCASSFISSYEQYFGPGTRLTVT.

The V call is TRBV30, the J call TRBJ1-4; 9 bases line up with TRBD1. Germline trimming cut 7 bases from V and 5 bases from J; bases unmatched to any gene: 5. The length of the CDR3 is 13 residues. CDR1 GTSNPN and CDR2 SVGIG come from the germline V gene (reference sequence). The CDR3 here is CALNGQGNEKLFF. DNA for the CDR3: TGTGCCTTGAACGGACAGGGGAATGAAAAACTGTTTTTT. The whole variable domain, remainder taken from reference TRBV30 and TRBJ1-4, is SQTIHQWPATLVQPVGSPLSLECTVEGTSNPNLYWYRQAAGRGLQLLFYSVGIGQISSEVPQNLSASRPQDRQFILSSKKLLLSDSGFYLCALNGQGNEKLFFGSGTQLSVL.

This sequence joins TRBV3-1 (or the pseudogene TRBV3-2) and TRBJ1-2, with TRBD1 matching 7 bases. V dropped 1 base and J dropped 2; count of bases not matched to a gene: 16. The CDR3 loop spans 19 amino acids. In germline, CDR1 is LGHDT, CDR2 YNNKEL (reference sequence). CDR3 coding DNA: TGTGCCAGCAGCCAAGTTCTACCGGGACAGACTCCAAAGAACTATGGCTACACCTTC. This encodes CASSQVLPGQTPKNYGYTF.

The chain combines TRBV7-9 with TRBJ2-3; 8 nucleotides match TRBD2. CDR1 is SEHNR, CDR2 FQNEAQ, per germline (reference sequence). V lost 1 base and J lost 4; bases outside the gene matches: 4. The CDR3 has 15 residues. The CDR3 here is CASSLVAGGPDTQYF. The CDR3 DNA reads TGTGCCAGCAGCTTAGTTGCGGGGGGCCCAGATACGCAGTATTTT.

V usage is TRBV28 and J usage is TRBJ2-1; 8 bases match TRBD2. V trimming: 6 bases; J trimming: 9 bases; junction bases outside the gene matches: 10. The CDR3 extends over 14 amino acids. Germline V gene lookup returns CDR1 MDHEN and CDR2 SYDVKM. This CDR3 is CASRPLGGAGEQFF. CDR3 DNA: TGTGCCAGCAGACCTCTCGGGGGGGCAGGTGAGCAGTTCTTC.

V gene TRBV7-8 combines with J gene TRBJ1-6, with D tentatively TRBD1 (6 bases). CDR1 is SGHVS and CDR2 is FQNEAQ in the germline V gene. V gave up 0 bases and J gave up 9 bases, with 27 bases separating them. The CDR3 consists of 20 residues. DNA of the CDR3: TGTGCCAGCAGCTTAGCGCTTCAGGGGTCGGGGGGGGTAAATGTTTCACCCCTCCACTTT. Translated: CASSLALQGSGGVNVSPLHF.

The rearrangement joins TRBV4-2 to TRBJ2-1, with a possible D match to TRBD2 (7 bases). The CDR3 covers 17 residues. Germline V gene data show CDR1 as LGHNA and CDR2 as YNFKEQ. The germline V and J ends were trimmed by 0 bases and 0 bases, with 12 bases remaining between them. The CDR3 bases are TGTGCCAGCAGCCAAGATGGAAGGGGGGGCTCCTACAATGAGCAGTTCTTC. As protein: CASSQDGRGGSYNEQFF.

The rearrangement joins TRBV27 to TRBJ2-2, with 9 bases aligning to TRBD1. The CDR3 is made up of 14 amino acids. Germline V gene data show CDR1 as MNHEY and CDR2 as SMNVEV (reference sequence). Trimming cost V 6 bases and J 4 bases; bases outside gene matches: 3. CDR3 residues: CASRQGAPTGELFF. CDR3 bases: TGTGCCAGCAGACAGGGGGCCCCCACCGGGGAGCTGTTTTTT.

This clone occurred once. This chain joins TRBV4-3 and TRBJ1-2; tentatively, D is TRBD1 (6 bases). V shed 1 base and J shed 3 bases, with 9 bases lying between them. CDR3 length: 14 amino acids. Germline lookup yields CDR1 LGHNA and CDR2 YSLEER. CDR3 coding DNA: TGCGCCAGCAGCCAAGGGTACAGGGACTATGGCTACACCTTC. Its translation is CASSQGYRDYGYTF.

A few counts support this clone. This chain joins TRBV21-1 and TRBJ1-5; the table assigns TRBD1, which was not confirmed against the DNA. TRBV21-1 counts as a pseudogene. There are 17 residues in the CDR3. This chain's CDR3 is CASSNAPVPGHSQPQHF. CDR3 nucleotides: TGTGCCAGCAGCAATGCCCCAGTCCCAGGGCATTCTCAGCCCCAGCATTTT.

The chain has TRBV5-4 and TRBJ2-1; a possible D gene is TRBD1 (6 bases). V dropped 0 bases and J dropped 0 bases, with 7 bases sitting between them. CDR3 length equals 15 residues. Germline V gene sequence: CDR1 SGHNT, CDR2 YYREEE (reference sequence). CDR3 in DNA: TGTGCCAGCAGCTTGGGGACAGACTCCTACAATGAGCAGTTCTTC. Translating it yields CASSLGTDSYNEQFF.

The chain is built from TRBV14 and TRBJ1-1; TRBD1 is a possible D gene (6 bases). Trimming cost V 1 base and J 1 base, with 19 bases left between them. In germline, CDR1 is SGHDN, CDR2 FVKESK. The CDR3 loop spans 18 amino acids. CDR3: CASSQGVVWTAQNTEAFF. The CDR3 DNA reads as TGTGCCAGCAGCCAAGGGGTTGTCTGGACAGCCCAGAACACTGAAGCTTTCTTT. Based on the CDR3 plus reference TRBV14 and TRBJ1-1, the full variable domain is EAGVTQFPSHSVIEKGQTVTLRCDPISGHDNLYWYRRVMGKEIKFLLHFVKESKQDESGMPNNRFLAERTGGTYSTLKVQPAELEDSGVYFCASSQGVVWTAQNTEAFFGQGTRLTVV.

The chain recombines TRBV12-3 or TRBV12-4 with TRBJ2-3; the match to TRBD1 covers 8 bases. The CDR3 is 13 residues long. The junction had 5 bases not matched to a gene; V was cut back by 6 bases and J by 6 bases. CDR3 loop: CASRATGVDTQYF. CDR3 nucleotide sequence: TGTGCCAGCAGAGCGACAGGGGTGGATACGCAGTATTTT.

The CDR3 region is CASSSKGAPNNEQFF. For the CDR3, the DNA is TGTGCCAGCAGCTCGAAAGGGGCCCCGAACAATGAGCAGTTCTTC. The gene calls are TRBV7-8 and TRBJ2-1; perhaps TRBD1 as D (5 bases). Germline-derived CDR1 and CDR2 are SGHVS and FQNEAQ. The V end lost 4 bases, the J end lost 5 bases, and 15 bases lay between the germline ends. The CDR3 runs 15 residues.

The chain employs TRBV10-3 and TRBJ2-2; TRBD1 matches at 9 bases. Germline CDR1 and CDR2: ENHRY and SYGVKD. Trimming took 6 bases from V and 4 from J; bases not matched to a gene: 9. This CDR3 has 16 residues. The CDR3 region has the DNA TGTGCCATCAGGGGGTGGACAGGGGATGGCACCGGGGAGCTGTTTTTT. Amino acids: CAIRGWTGDGTGELFF.

The chain is built from TRBV25-1 and TRBJ2-5; D perhaps matches TRBD2 (6 bases). Trimming took off 6 bases at V and 3 bases at J, with 17 bases between the two ends. Germline assignment: CDR1 MGHDK and CDR2 SYGVNS. There are 15 residues in the CDR3. CDR3 protein: CASSTRGGVKETQYF. CDR3 nucleotide sequence: TGTGCCAGCAGCACCCGTGGCGGGGTAAAAGAGACCCAGTACTTC. The variable domain in full, completed from reference TRBV25-1 and TRBJ2-5, reads EADIYQTPRYLVIGTGKKITLECSQTMGHDKMYWYQQDPGMELHLIHYSYGVNSTEKGDLSSESTVSRIRTEHFPLTLESARPSHTSQYLCASSTRGGVKETQYFGPGTRLLVL.

The chain links TRBV11-2 to TRBJ1-6; D may be TRBD1 (6 bases). The CDR3 totals 15 residues. V lost 3 bases to trimming and J lost 9 bases, with 15 bases between them. Germline lookup yields CDR1 SGHAT and CDR2 FQNNGV. CDR3 nucleotide sequence: TGTGCCAGCAGCTTCGATCAGGGGTCGGTTTCACCCCTCCACTTT. Translating gives CASSFDQGSVSPLHF.

This clone was recorded once. The chain couples TRBV6-1 to TRBJ1-5, with a possible D match to TRBD1 (6 bases). CDR1 is MNHNS and CDR2 is SASEGT in the germline V gene. The CDR3 runs to 16 residues. V was clipped by 2 bases and J by 3 bases, with 14 bases between them. The CDR3 protein is CASSESGQGTNQPQHF. Here the CDR3 DNA reads TGTGCCAGCAGTGAAAGTGGCCAGGGGACCAATCAGCCCCAGCATTTT.

The chain combines TRBV6-6 with TRBJ1-5; perhaps TRBD1 as D (5 bases). The germline CDR1 and CDR2 sequences are MNHNY and SVGAGI (reference sequence). The length of the CDR3 is 14 residues. V was clipped by 5 bases and J by 10 bases, with 18 bases between them. The CDR3 sequence is CASSGAQRVEPQHF. The CDR3 DNA reads TGTGCCAGCAGTGGGGCGCAGCGTGTTGAACCCCAGCATTTT.

The V and J genes are TRBV27 and TRBJ1-5; D not certain. The CDR3 runs to 14 residues. The germline CDR1 and CDR2 sequences are MNHEY and SMNVEV (reference sequence). Deletions cut 0 bases from V and 6 bases from J, with 9 bases between. DNA for the CDR3: TGTGCCAGCAGTTTATCAGCGTTGGGTCAGCCCCAGCATTTT. Its translation is CASSLSALGQPQHF.

The rearrangement joins TRBV7-2 to TRBJ2-2, with D tentatively TRBD1 (6 bases). CDR3 length equals 16 residues. CDR1 and CDR2 (germline): SGHTA, FQGNSA. Trimming took 0 bases from V and 4 from J, leaving 12 bases between them. The CDR3, as DNA: TGTGCCAGCAGCTTAGCGGGAACAGGGACCACCGGGGAGCTGTTTTTT. This gives the protein CASSLAGTGTTGELFF.

CDR3 in amino acids: CATRPGQGVNTEAFF. CDR3 coding DNA: TGTGCCACCAGACCGGGACAGGGCGTGAACACTGAAGCTTTCTTT. V gene TRBV24-1 combines with J gene TRBJ1-1; 9 bases map to TRBD1. J gave up 0 bases and V 7 bases, and 5 bases lay outside the gene matches. Germline values: CDR1 KGHDR, CDR2 SFDVKD. The CDR3 contains 15 residues.

The chain links TRBV29-1 to TRBJ1-3, with D hard to call. The CDR3 length is 11 residues. Per the germline V gene, CDR1 is SQVTM and CDR2 is ANQGSEA. V was clipped by 4 bases and J by 4 bases, with 5 bases between them. The CDR3 region has the DNA TGCAGCGTTGGCAGGGGAAACACCATATATTTT. Translating gives CSVGRGNTIYF.